A single sample gave rise to the 22 T cell receptor beta chains below, sequenced in a study of molecular identifiers for immune sequencing clone quantification (dated by TCRdb to between 2018 and 2020). Library generation was performed with PCR. TCRdb names Illumina HiSeq 4000 as the instrument used. TCRdb reprocessing: public reads trimmed at Q25 with fastp, clones called with MiXCR, in-frame beta chains kept. A single entry per CDR3 protein holds the most common genes and DNA from its merged rows. The sample table contains just under 65,000 distinct CDR3 sequences; only one count was recorded for 15% to 20% of them. The ten largest clonotypes hold over 1.1% of the sample. The sample consisted of naive CD8+ T cells from blood, with Jurkat cell RNA spiked in. Read against the paper, the sample's cell subset or site label means: FACS-sorted CD8+CD4-CCR7+CD45RA+ naive T cells. These receptors originate from a human donor in good health. Some libraries in this study had Jurkat cell RNA spiked in.

This clonotype was counted between two and nine times. The CDR3 bases are TGTGCCAGCAGCGGGACGGGGGGGTACAATGAGCAGTTCTTC. It encodes CASSGTGGYNEQFF. The V call is TRBV7-9, the J call TRBJ2-1, with 8 positions matching TRBD2. The CDR3 is 14 residues long. The germline gives CDR1 SEHNR, CDR2 FQNEAQ (reference sequence). J lost 4 bases, V lost 5 bases, and 4 bases had no gene match.

This clonotype was detected ten times or more. The chain links TRBV4-1 to TRBJ2-3; D may be TRBD1 (7 bases). The V and J ends lost 2 bases and 1 base respectively, with 16 bases between them. CDR3 length: 17 amino acids. The germline CDR1 and CDR2 sequences are MGHRA and YSYEKL. The CDR3 loop is CASSQRNPRGGTDTQYF. CDR3 nucleotides: TGCGCCAGCAGCCAAAGAAACCCCAGGGGGGGCACAGATACGCAGTATTTT.

As for this clonotype: At one end the junction does not follow the germline gene, possibly because of a read error. The genes are TRBV25-1 and TRBJ2-7; D unclear. Germline loops: CDR1 MGHDK, CDR2 SYGVNS. This CDR3 comprises 13 residues. The CDR3 sequence is CVSYGVTIDEQYF. CDR3 DNA sequence: TGTGTCAGCTACGGAGTGACGATCGACGAGCAGTACTTC.

This clonotype was observed a handful of times. This chain uses TRBV6-2 or TRBV6-3 with TRBJ2-7; TRBD2 matches at 7 bases. CDR1 MNHEY and CDR2 SVGEGT come from the germline V gene. The trim removed 8 bases at V and 2 bases at J, leaving 3 bases unmatched. The CDR3 runs to 12 residues. The CDR3: CASERDPYEQYF. CDR3 DNA: TGTGCCAGCGAGCGGGACCCCTACGAGCAGTACTTC.

This clonotype was seen many times. This chain uses TRBV13 with TRBJ2-1; 9 bases match TRBD2. The CDR3 length is 16 residues. Trimming at V came to 5 bases and at J to 0 bases, leaving 5 bases not matched to a gene. Per germline, CDR1 PRHDT and CDR2 FYEKMQ (reference sequence). The chain's CDR3 is CASSPISGGSYNEQFF. In nucleotides, the CDR3 is TGTGCCAGCAGCCCTATTAGCGGGGGCTCCTACAATGAGCAGTTCTTC.

This clonotype was counted many times. This rearrangement joins TRBV27 to TRBJ2-2; D gene ambiguous. The germline V gene encodes CDR1 MNHEY and CDR2 SMNVEV (reference sequence). V shed 6 bases and J shed 1 base, with 3 bases lying between them. The CDR3 runs 12 residues. The CDR3 loop is CASSWNTGELFF. CDR3 DNA: TGTGCCAGCAGCTGGAACACCGGGGAGCTGTTTTTT.

This clonotype was seen a handful of times. This chain connects TRBV28 to TRBJ2-2; a weak D match, TRBD1 (5 bases). Trimming pared 10 bases from V and 4 bases from J, leaving 22 bases between. Germline-derived CDR1 and CDR2 are MDHEN and SYDVKM. The CDR3 loop spans 16 amino acids. This CDR3 reads CATNAGISDGTGELFF. For the CDR3, the DNA is TGTGCCACGAACGCAGGGATTTCGGACGGCACCGGGGAGCTGTTTTTT.

The chain carries TRBV19 and TRBJ2-1; D not resolved. The germline CDR1 and CDR2 sequences are LNHDA and SQIVND (reference sequence). V dropped 10 bases and J dropped 4 bases, with 17 bases sitting between them. CDR3 length equals 14 residues. The CDR3 protein is CATTNGRRYNEQFF. In DNA, the CDR3 is TGTGCCACAACAAATGGACGGAGATACAATGAGCAGTTCTTC. The variable domain in full, with the rest retrieved from reference TRBV19 and TRBJ2-1, is DGGITQSPKYLFRKEGQNVTLSCEQNLNHDAMYWYRQDPGQGLRLIYYSQIVNDFQKGDIAEGYSVSREKKESFPLTVTSAQKNPTAFYLCATTNGRRYNEQFFGPGTRLTVL.

The rearrangement joins TRBV4-1 to TRBJ2-1, with TRBD2 matching 9 bases. The CDR3 is made up of 16 amino acids. Per germline, CDR1 MGHRA and CDR2 YSYEKL. Trimming took 3 bases from V and 4 from J; bases not matched to a gene: 7. The CDR3 region is CASSHLSGRVYNEQFF. The CDR3 region has the DNA TGCGCCAGCAGCCATCTTAGCGGGAGAGTTTACAATGAGCAGTTCTTC.

As to this clonotype: An end of the junction does not agree with germline; a read error may underlie this. The V gene is TRBV11-3, the J gene TRBJ2-3, with TRBD2 identical over 7 bases. The CDR3 loop spans 16 amino acids. Germline lookup yields CDR1 SGHNT and CDR2 YENEEA. DNA of the CDR3: TGTGCCGGCAGCCCCTGGGCGGGAGCTGTTGGGGATACGCAGTATTTT. It yields the protein CAGSPWAGAVGDTQYF.

This clonotype was detected ten times or more. The chain couples TRBV7-9 to TRBJ2-7; D might be TRBD1 or TRBD2, each matching 5 bases. Per germline, CDR1 SEHNR and CDR2 FQNEAQ (reference sequence). With 1 base removed from V and 6 bases from J, the gap between germline ends came to 13 bases. This CDR3 is built from 14 residues. The DNA for the CDR3 is TGTGCCAGCAGCTTAGAAGGGACGGCTTTCGAGCAGTACTTC. Residues: CASSLEGTAFEQYF. The full variable domain, with the rest looked up from reference TRBV7-9 and TRBJ2-7, is DTGVSQNPRHKITKRGQNVTFRCDPISEHNRLYWYRQTLGQGPEFLTYFQNEAQLEKSRLLSDRFSAERPKGSFSTLEIQRTEQGDSAMYLCASSLEGTAFEQYFGPGTRLTVT.

There are a few counts of this clonotype. CDR3 residues: CASSISGNTIYF. The DNA of the CDR3 is TGTGCCAGCAGCATTTCTGGAAACACCATATATTTT. The chain couples TRBV9 to TRBJ1-3, with D unclear. In germline, CDR1 is SGDLS, CDR2 YYNGEE. The V end was cut by 4 bases, the J end by 1 base, with 3 bases between. CDR3 size: 12 residues.

This clonotype was recorded at least ten times. The CDR3 spells CSARTSGSYNEQFF. The CDR3 nucleotides read TGCAGTGCAAGGACTAGCGGATCCTACAATGAGCAGTTCTTC. The gene calls are TRBV20-1 and TRBJ2-1, with 10 bases fitting TRBD2. Germline loops: CDR1 DFQATT, CDR2 SNEGSKA (reference sequence). Unmatched junction bases numbered 3, after V lost 6 bases and J lost 1 base. The CDR3 loop spans 14 amino acids.

A remark on this clonotype: The CDR3 carries no conserved terminal phenylalanine or tryptophan, so it likely arises from a read error. This chain connects TRBV29-1 to TRBJ2-1; maybe TRBD1 (5 bases). The CDR3 has 11 amino acids. V was trimmed by 3 bases and J by 9 bases, leaving 9 bases between them. The germline gives CDR1 SQVTM, CDR2 ANQGSEA. DNA of the CDR3: TGCAGCGTTGATAGACAGTCTGAGCAGTTCCCC. Translating it yields CSVDRQSEQFP.

This clonotype was seen a handful of times. This chain joins TRBV7-9 and TRBJ2-7; 11 bases match TRBD2. CDR1 is SEHNR and CDR2 is FQNEAQ in the germline V gene (reference sequence). V lost 1 base and J lost 6; bases outside the gene matches: 2. The CDR3 runs 14 residues. CDR3 DNA: TGTGCCAGCAGCTTAGTAGCGGGAGGGTTCGAGCAGTACTTC. Residues: CASSLVAGGFEQYF. Variable domain in full (rest from reference TRBV7-9 and TRBJ2-7): DTGVSQNPRHKITKRGQNVTFRCDPISEHNRLYWYRQTLGQGPEFLTYFQNEAQLEKSRLLSDRFSAERPKGSFSTLEIQRTEQGDSAMYLCASSLVAGGFEQYFGPGTRLTVT.

This clonotype was picked up many times. The rearrangement joins TRBV7-3 to TRBJ2-3; 9 bases map to TRBD2. Per the germline V gene, CDR1 is SGHTA and CDR2 is FQGTGA. The CDR3 loop spans 16 amino acids. V shed 5 bases, J shed 1 base, and the junction held 7 bases outside the gene matches. This CDR3 reads CASSLLAGAGTDTQYF. The DNA for the CDR3 is TGTGCCAGCAGCCTATTAGCGGGAGCGGGCACAGATACGCAGTATTTT. Looking up the rest from reference TRBV7-3 and TRBJ2-3 gives the full variable domain: GAGVSQTPSNKVTEKGKYVELRCDPISGHTALYWYRQSLGQGPEFLIYFQGTGAADDSGLPNDRFFAVRPEGSVSTLKIQRTERGDSAVYLCASSLLAGAGTDTQYFGPGTRLTVL.

This clonotype has a handful of counts. The chain joins TRBV29-1 to TRBJ2-7; tentatively, D is TRBD1 or TRBD2 (7 bases each). V lost 7 bases, J lost 6 bases, and 19 bases lay in between. Per the germline V gene, CDR1 is SQVTM and CDR2 is ANQGSEA. The CDR3 is made up of 13 amino acids. The CDR3 nucleotides are TGCAGCGGGGCAGGGGGGGGACTGGGCGAGCAGTACTTC. The encoded protein is CSGAGGGLGEQYF.

Of note for this clonotype: Just one base apart from a much larger clone, this may be a read error. Since the CDR3 does not end with the conserved phenylalanine or tryptophan, this likely comes from a read error. The chain links TRBV11-2 to TRBJ2-3; no clear D gene. Trimming pared 2 bases from V and 2 bases from J, leaving 2 bases between. CDR1 and CDR2 from the germline V gene are SGHAT and FQNNGV. The CDR3 extends over 12 amino acids. Here the CDR3 reads CASSLNTDTQYS. The CDR3 bases are TGTGCCAGCAGCTTAAACACAGATACGCAGTATTCT.

For this clonotype: A read error is likely, as this CDR3 ends without the conserved phenylalanine or tryptophan. V is TRBV9 and J is TRBJ1-3, with D possibly TRBD1 on 5 matching bases. The CDR3 has 15 amino acids. With 3 bases removed from V and 1 base from J, the gap between germline ends came to 11 bases. Germline V lookup: CDR1 SGDLS, CDR2 YYNGEE. The CDR3 nucleotides are TGTGCCAGCAGCGAGGGGACGGCTTCTGGAAACACCATATATTCT. Protein product: CASSEGTASGNTIYS.

This clonotype has a count of ten or more. This chain uses TRBV10-3 with TRBJ2-7; either TRBD1 or TRBD2 may supply D (5 bases each). In germline, CDR1 is ENHRY, CDR2 SYGVKD. V lost 2 bases and J 4 bases, leaving 21 bases between the germline ends. This CDR3 has 17 amino acids. CDR3 protein: CAISEPIIGTNKYEQYF. DNA for the CDR3: TGTGCCATCAGTGAGCCTATTATCGGGACCAATAAATACGAGCAGTACTTC.

The V and J genes are TRBV27 and TRBJ2-1, with TRBD1 matching 7 bases. J was trimmed by 7 bases and V by 2 bases; bases with no gene match: 8. The CDR3 extends over 15 amino acids. CDR1 and CDR2 (germline): MNHEY, SMNVEV (reference sequence). The CDR3 here is CASSLRGGAWNEQFF. DNA of the CDR3: TGTGCCAGCAGTTTACGAGGGGGCGCCTGGAATGAGCAGTTCTTC.

This clonotype was detected ten times or more. The gene calls are TRBV9 and TRBJ2-2; TRBD1 might be the D (5 bases). V was shortened by 4 bases and J by 6 bases, with 13 bases between the two germline ends. The germline V gene encodes CDR1 SGDLS and CDR2 YYNGEE. The CDR3 loop spans 14 amino acids. The chain's CDR3 is CASSTLLGAGELFF. The CDR3, as DNA: TGTGCCAGCAGCACCCTTCTAGGGGCCGGGGAGCTGTTTTTT. Supplemented by reference TRBV9 and TRBJ2-2, the full variable domain reads DSGVTQTPKHLITATGQRVTLRCSPRSGDLSVYWYQQSLDQGLQFLIQYYNGEERAKGNILERFSAQQFPDLHSELNLSSLELGDSALYFCASSTLLGAGELFFGEGSRLTVL.